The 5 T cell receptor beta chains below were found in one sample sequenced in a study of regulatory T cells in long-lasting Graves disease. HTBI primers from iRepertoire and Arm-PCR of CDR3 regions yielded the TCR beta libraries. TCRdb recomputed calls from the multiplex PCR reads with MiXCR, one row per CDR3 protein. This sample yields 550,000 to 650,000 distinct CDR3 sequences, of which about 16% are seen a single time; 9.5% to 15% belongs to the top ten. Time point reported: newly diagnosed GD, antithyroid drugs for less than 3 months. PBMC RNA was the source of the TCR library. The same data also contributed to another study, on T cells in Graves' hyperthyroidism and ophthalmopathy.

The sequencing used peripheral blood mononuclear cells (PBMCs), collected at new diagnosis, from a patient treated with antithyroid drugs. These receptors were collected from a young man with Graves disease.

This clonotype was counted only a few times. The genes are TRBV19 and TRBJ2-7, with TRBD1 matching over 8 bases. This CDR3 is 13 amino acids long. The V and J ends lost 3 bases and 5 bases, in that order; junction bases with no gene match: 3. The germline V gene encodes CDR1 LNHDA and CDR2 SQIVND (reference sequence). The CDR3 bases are TGTGCCAGTAGTATCAACAGGGGGGACGAGCAGTACTTC. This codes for CASSINRGDEQYF.

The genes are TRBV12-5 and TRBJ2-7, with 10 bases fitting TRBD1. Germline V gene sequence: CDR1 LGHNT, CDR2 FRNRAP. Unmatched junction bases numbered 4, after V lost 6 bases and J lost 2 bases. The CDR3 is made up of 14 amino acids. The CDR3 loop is CASGPGTGAYEQYF. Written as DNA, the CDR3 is TGTGCTAGTGGACCCGGGACAGGGGCCTACGAGCAGTACTTC.

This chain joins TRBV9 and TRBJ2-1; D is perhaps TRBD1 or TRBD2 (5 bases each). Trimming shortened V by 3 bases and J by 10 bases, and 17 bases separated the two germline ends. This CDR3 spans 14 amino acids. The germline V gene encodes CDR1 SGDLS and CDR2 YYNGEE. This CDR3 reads CASSGGAGAWEQFF. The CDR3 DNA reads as TGTGCCAGCAGCGGGGGAGCCGGGGCCTGGGAGCAGTTCTTC.

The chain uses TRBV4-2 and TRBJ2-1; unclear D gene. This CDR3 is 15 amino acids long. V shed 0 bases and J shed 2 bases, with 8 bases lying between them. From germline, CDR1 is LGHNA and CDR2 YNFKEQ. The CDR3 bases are TGTGCCAGCAGCCAAGAGATAGGGACCTACAATGAGCAGTTCTTC. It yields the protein CASSQEIGTYNEQFF.

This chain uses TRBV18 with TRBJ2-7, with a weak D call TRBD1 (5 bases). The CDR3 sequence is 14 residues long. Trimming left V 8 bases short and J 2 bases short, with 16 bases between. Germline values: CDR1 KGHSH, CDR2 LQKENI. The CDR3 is CASRPGSGAYEQYF. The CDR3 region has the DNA TGTGCCAGCCGACCAGGGTCTGGGGCCTACGAGCAGTACTTC.